One and the same sample provided the 8 T cell receptor beta chains below, sequenced in a study of shared clonotypes between healthy human individuals. Some clones are missing from TCRdb's copy, which holds only in-frame ones; the method was immunoSEQ multiplex PCR. The table shows approximately 2.3 million clones, with about 92% occurring only once. Sequenced: naive CD4+ T cells from PBMCs. Subset meaning: CD45RA+ positively selected. These receptors were taken from a man aged 18 to 35 in good health. Some clones in this sample may be carry-over from other donors' samples.

The chain carries TRBV6-1 and TRBJ2-5; 7 bases are a match to TRBD1. Germline V CDR1 and CDR2: MNHNS, SASEGT. Trimming cost V 2 bases and J 3 bases; bases outside gene matches: 6. This CDR3 has 15 amino acids. CDR3 coding DNA: TGTGCCAGCAGTGAATCACAGGGGAGAAAAGAGACCCAGTACTTC. Translation: CASSESQGRKETQYF.

The rearrangement joins TRBV5-1 to TRBJ2-7, with 14 positions matching TRBD2. This CDR3 has 18 residues. The junction had 6 bases not matched to a gene; V was cut back by 0 bases and J by 1 base. Germline V gene lookup returns CDR1 SGHRS and CDR2 YFSETQ. This CDR3 reads CASSLGGLAGASSYEQYF. CDR3 bases: TGCGCCAGCAGCTTGGGGGGACTAGCGGGAGCTTCGTCCTACGAGCAGTACTTC. The complete variable domain, with remaining parts taken from reference TRBV5-1 and TRBJ2-7, reads KAGVTQTPRYLIKTRGQQVTLSCSPISGHRSVSWYQQTPGQGLQFLFEYFSETQRNKGNFPGRFSGRQFSNSRSEMNVSTLELGDSALYLCASSLGGLAGASSYEQYFGPGTRLTVT.

CDR3 sequence (DNA): TGTGCCAGCAGCCCCTTCGAGGGTGAGCAGTTCTTC. Translating gives CASSPFEGEQFF. V usage is TRBV9 and J usage is TRBJ2-1; a weak D match, TRBD2 (5 bases). V lost 4 bases and J lost 9, with 11 bases in between. The CDR3 runs 12 residues. Germline CDR1 and CDR2: SGDLS and YYNGEE.

The rearrangement links TRBV9 to TRBJ2-7; D unclear. The CDR3 consists of 15 residues. V was clipped by 0 bases and J by 2 bases, with 12 bases between them. The germline V gene encodes CDR1 SGDLS and CDR2 YYNGEE. CDR3 amino acids: CASSVEGSWTYEQYF. The CDR3 region has the DNA TGTGCCAGCAGCGTAGAAGGTAGCTGGACCTACGAGCAGTACTTC.

The CDR3 DNA reads TGCGCCAGCAGCCTTTTAGCGGATCGGGCTAGCGAGCAGTACTTC. This sequence encodes CASSLLADRASEQYF. The V and J genes are TRBV5-1 and TRBJ2-7; maybe TRBD2 (6 bases). The germline gives CDR1 SGHRS, CDR2 YFSETQ. The V gene lost 4 bases and the J gene lost 6 bases, with 20 bases spanning the gap. The CDR3 consists of 15 residues. The full variable domain, completed using reference TRBV5-1 and TRBJ2-7, is KAGVTQTPRYLIKTRGQQVTLSCSPISGHRSVSWYQQTPGQGLQFLFEYFSETQRNKGNFPGRFSGRQFSNSRSEMNVSTLELGDSALYLCASSLLADRASEQYFGPGTRLTVT.

The J gene is TRBJ2-5, the V gene TRBV25-1; D may be TRBD1 (6 bases). V was cut by 4 bases and J by 4 bases, with 13 bases left in between. The germline V gene encodes CDR1 MGHDK and CDR2 SYGVNS. The CDR3 covers 14 residues. The CDR3 loop reads CASSVRGFGETQYF. CDR3 DNA: TGTGCCAGCAGTGTCAGGGGTTTCGGAGAGACCCAGTACTTC.

The chain uses TRBV30 and TRBJ2-5, with D tentatively TRBD2 (5 bases). Germline CDR1 reads GTSNPN; CDR2 reads SVGIG (reference sequence). V shed 2 bases and J shed 0 bases, with 7 bases lying between them. CDR3 length: 13 amino acids. As DNA, the CDR3 is TGTGCCTGGAGTCCGGGGTACCAAGAGACCCAGTACTTC. It yields the protein CAWSPGYQETQYF.

The CDR3 region has the DNA TGCGCCAGCAGCTACTACAGGGGGTCAGAGACCCAGTACTTC. Translated, it gives CASSYYRGSETQYF. The gene calls are TRBV5-1 and TRBJ2-5; TRBD1 agrees at 8 bases. The germline gives CDR1 SGHRS, CDR2 YFSETQ. The CDR3 runs 14 residues. The junction had 5 bases not matched to a gene; V was cut back by 3 bases and J by 4 bases.